This passage covers 10 T cell receptor beta chains from one sample sequenced in a study of shared clonotypes between healthy human individuals. Clones were sequenced by immunoSEQ multiplex PCR, and TCRdb holds only the in-frame ones, with some missing. The sample shows approximately 2.4 million clones, around 95% of them seen only once. The sequenced material came from naive CD4+ T cells sorted from blood. The subset was: CD45RA+ positively selected. The source of these receptors is a man between 18 and 29 years old in good health.

The chain has TRBV19 and TRBJ1-2; the match to TRBD1 covers 7 bases. CDR3 length equals 15 residues. The V and J ends lost 4 bases and 2 bases, in that order; junction bases with no gene match: 7. CDR1 and CDR2 from the germline V gene are LNHDA and SQIVND (reference sequence). As DNA, the CDR3 is TGTGCCAGTAGTACGATTAAGACAGGGAACTATGGCTACACCTTC. Protein sequence: CASSTIKTGNYGYTF. The full variable domain, completed using reference TRBV19 and TRBJ1-2, is DGGITQSPKYLFRKEGQNVTLSCEQNLNHDAMYWYRQDPGQGLRLIYYSQIVNDFQKGDIAEGYSVSREKKESFPLTVTSAQKNPTAFYLCASSTIKTGNYGYTFGSGTRLTVV.

The V gene is TRBV27, the J gene TRBJ2-7, with TRBD1 identical over 8 bases. V shed 3 bases and J 9 bases; nucleotides not matched to a gene: 4. CDR1 MNHEY and CDR2 SMNVEV come from the germline V gene (reference sequence). The CDR3 length is 12 residues. The CDR3 region is CASSLGQGAQYF. The CDR3 DNA is TGTGCCAGCAGTTTGGGGCAGGGGGCGCAGTACTTC.

The V and J genes are TRBV5-1 and TRBJ2-5; 9 nucleotides align to TRBD1. The CDR3 spans 15 residues. CDR1 and CDR2 from the germline V gene are SGHRS and YFSETQ. Trimming at V came to 3 bases and at J to 3 bases, leaving 6 bases not matched to a gene. In DNA form, the CDR3 reads TGCGCCAGCAGCTGGAGGGGACAGGGAAAAGAGACCCAGTACTTC. Translated, it gives CASSWRGQGKETQYF.

The chain employs TRBV4-3 and TRBJ2-7; TRBD1 matches at 8 bases. This CDR3 is built from 17 residues. J lost 4 bases, V lost 1 base, and 12 bases had no gene match. Germline V gene data show CDR1 as LGHNA and CDR2 as YSLEER. This CDR3 reads CASSQGGQGESYYEQYF. CDR3 DNA: TGCGCCAGCAGCCAAGGAGGACAGGGAGAGTCTTATTACGAGCAGTACTTC.

The V and J genes are TRBV4-1 and TRBJ2-7; 9 bases match TRBD2. Trimming at V came to 2 bases and at J to 3 bases, leaving 5 bases not matched to a gene. This CDR3 region has 15 residues. Germline V lookup: CDR1 MGHRA, CDR2 YSYEKL. In DNA form, the CDR3 reads TGCGCCAGCAGCCAACTTAGCGGGGGTTACTACGAGCAGTACTTC. This sequence encodes CASSQLSGGYYEQYF.

This rearrangement joins TRBV5-1 to TRBJ2-5, with TRBD2 matching 8 bases. The germline V gene has CDR1 SGHRS and CDR2 YFSETQ. The V segment lost 2 bases and the J segment 4 bases; nucleotides outside the gene matches: 4. The CDR3 spans 14 residues. The CDR3 is CASSFSLAGETQYF. The CDR3 nucleotides are TGCGCCAGCAGCTTCAGCCTAGCGGGAGAGACCCAGTACTTC.

The V and J genes are TRBV4-3 and TRBJ2-5, with 7 bases identical to TRBD1. The CDR3 consists of 14 residues. The ends lost 4 bases at V and 5 bases at J; junction bases unmatched: 7. Germline V gene lookup returns CDR1 LGHNA and CDR2 YSLEER. CDR3 amino acids: CASSRQGESETQYF. CDR3 in DNA: TGCGCCAGCAGCCGACAGGGCGAATCGGAGACCCAGTACTTC.

The chain links TRBV9 to TRBJ2-7, with TRBD2 matching over 8 bases. The junction had 13 bases not matched to a gene; V was cut back by 4 bases and J by 7 bases. Looked up from germline, CDR1 is SGDLS and CDR2 is YYNGEE. This CDR3 has 15 residues. CDR3 sequence (DNA): TGTGCCAGCAGCTGGAAGGCGGGGGGAAGCGCGGAGCAGTACTTC. The encoded protein is CASSWKAGGSAEQYF.

In this sample, this clone turned up a few times. J is TRBJ2-3 and V is TRBV4-1; 7 nucleotides align to TRBD2. In germline, CDR1 is MGHRA, CDR2 YSYEKL. J was trimmed by 6 bases and V by 0 bases; bases with no gene match: 9. The CDR3 is made up of 16 amino acids. Written as DNA, the CDR3 is TGCGCCAGCAGCCAAGATTGGGGACTATCAACTGATACGCAGTATTTT. Amino acids: CASSQDWGLSTDTQYF.

This chain connects TRBV11-3 to TRBJ2-7; 10 bases line up with TRBD2. After removal of 4 bases from V and 5 bases from J, the junction contained 11 bases not matched to a gene. The CDR3 is 16 residues long. Germline V gene data show CDR1 as SGHNT and CDR2 as YENEEA. The CDR3 bases are TGTGCCAGCAGCTCAACTACTAGCGGGAAGGTACACGAGCAGTACTTC. Translating it yields CASSSTTSGKVHEQYF. Full variable domain (outside the CDR3, taken from reference TRBV11-3 and TRBJ2-7): EAGVVQSPRYKIIEKKQPVAFWCNPISGHNTLYWYLQNLGQGPELLIRYENEEAVDDSQLPKDRFSAERLKGVDSTLKIQPAELGDSAVYLCASSSTTSGKVHEQYFGPGTRLTVT.